This T cell receptor (beta chain) was recovered during a study of a mutant IDH1 vaccine in newly diagnosed glioma. Study-level information: Among treated patients, about 62% were male and roughly 38% female, and mean age was about 41 years. Patients' prior therapy spanned radiotherapy, temozolomide, or both; most underwent both. Study-level points and caveats: Vaccine-induced responses were seen in more than 90% of patients, spanning several MHC alleles.

Time point: baseline, week 1 (first vaccination visit). Treatment in this sample: pre-vaccination baseline after standard-of-care therapy. Each astrocytoma in the donors was new, WHO grade 3 or 4, IDH1-mutant and ATRX-lost. Measured with immunoSEQ multiplex PCR; TCRdb has only the in-frame clones, and not every one. The sample holds around 89,000 clones, roughly 85% seen once. The length of the CDR3 is 15 residues. V lost 5 bases to trimming and J lost 6 bases; unmatched junction nucleotides: 11. Germline V gives CDR1 SQVTM, CDR2 ANQGSEA. Concerning this clone itself: Its antigen is unknown.

This chain links TRBV29-1 with TRBJ2-1, with 9 bases aligning to TRBD1. The sequencing here drew on PBMCs, taken from a glioma patient treated with radiotherapy, temozolomide or both. This receptor was taken from a woman between 50 and 59 years old with glioma. CDR3 region: CSVRNGGTGRNEQFF. CDR3 nucleotides: TGCAGCGTTCGGAACGGCGGGACAGGGCGCAATGAGCAGTTCTTC.